This T cell receptor (beta chain) was observed in a study of metastatic and nonmetastatic thyroid tumors. Study-wide background: Peripheral blood and tumor or nodule samples from malignant and benign thyroid patients were compared. The study's findings and limits: TCR beta diversity was reportedly significantly higher in malignant thyroid tumors than benign nodules, in blood and tumor.

This clone was seen repeatedly, ten times or more. Its antigen is not identified. With 6 bases removed from V and 9 bases from J, the gap between germline ends came to 15 bases. This CDR3 has 14 amino acids. Under the authors' procedure: The authors used CDR3 differences across clinicopathological groups to build a distant-metastasis classifier for papillary thyroid cancer. TCRdb re-processed the PCR reads through MiXCR. For this entry, the V and J calls and clone size follow TCRdb and not the study's own pipeline. The sample has about 27,000 clones, roughly 15% seen once. Until they underwent thyroid surgery, no patient had received any treatment.

The chain links TRBV12-3 or TRBV12-4 to TRBJ1-6; TRBD1 might be the D (5 bases). The specimen sequenced was blood. The sequence derives from a male donor with papillary thyroid cancer or a benign thyroid nodule (not recorded which). Some clones in this sample may be carry-over from other donors' samples. CDR3 loop: CASSLQGVGSPLHF. CDR3 DNA sequence: TGTGCCAGCAGCTTGCAGGGAGTCGGTTCACCCCTCCACTTT.